The rows below give T cell receptor beta chains drawn from one sample of a study of T cells after yellow fever vaccination. TCRdb reprocessed the 5' RACE reads via MiXCR and lists one record per CDR3 protein. This sample has fewer than 450,000 distinct CDR3 sequences, with around 10% found just once. Sequenced here: PBMCs, sampled on the day of the first yellow fever vaccination. The source of these receptors is a man younger than 35 who received the YFV17D yellow fever vaccine. Both conserved end residues are part of each CDR3. A D gene is named only where the DNA matches it firmly. Clone size is shown for a subset of rows, as once, few, many or a class of expanded clone.

size: -
J: TRBJ2-2
V: TRBV6-1
D: TRBD1
CDR3: CASSEEGGWTGELFF
DNA: TGTGCCAGCAGTGAAGAAGGGGGCTGGACCGGGGAGCTGTTTTTT

size: few
J: TRBJ2-3
V: TRBV4-1
D: TRBD2
CDR3: CASSPSSGGQTDTQYF
DNA: TGCGCCAGCAGCCCTAGTAGCGGGGGGCAGACAGATACGCAGTATTTT

size: -
J: TRBJ2-6
V: TRBV12-5
D: -
CDR3: CASGLGRFSGANVLTF
DNA: TGTGCTAGTGGTCTCGGACGCTTCTCTGGGGCCAACGTCCTGACTTTC

size: few
J: TRBJ2-7
V: TRBV29-1
D: -
CDR3: CSVEGKRGAPGEQYF
DNA: TGCAGCGTCGAAGGCAAGAGGGGGGCGCCGGGGGAGCAGTACTTC

size: few
J: TRBJ1-2
V: TRBV7-9
D: -
CDR3: CASSLGQANYGYTF
DNA: TGTGCCAGCAGCTTAGGACAAGCCAACTATGGCTACACCTTC

size: few
J: TRBJ2-5
V: TRBV27
D: -
CDR3: CASSSKTVYETQYF
DNA: TGTGCCAGCAGTTCAAAGACAGTTTACGAGACCCAGTACTTC

size: few
J: TRBJ2-3
V: TRBV7-9
D: -
CDR3: CASSLARRGTSTDTQYF
DNA: TGTGCCAGCAGCTTGGCGAGGCGGGGTACTAGCACAGATACGCAGTATTTT

size: few
J: TRBJ2-7
V: TRBV20-1
D: TRBD1
CDR3: CSARDYLTGAGYEQYF
DNA: TGCAGTGCTAGAGACTATTTGACAGGGGCAGGGTACGAGCAGTACTTC

size: few
J: TRBJ1-4
V: TRBV7-9
D: -
CDR3: CASSPTDYNEKLFF
DNA: TGTGCCAGCAGCCCCACTGATTATAATGAAAAACTGTTTTTT

size: -
J: TRBJ2-1
V: TRBV6-2/TRBV6-3
D: -
CDR3: CASSYPGTPYNEQFF
DNA: TGTGCCAGCAGTTACCCCGGGACTCCTTACAATGAGCAGTTCTTC

size: many
J: TRBJ2-3
V: TRBV4-3
D: -
CDR3: CASSQDRATGADTQYF
DNA: TGCGCCAGCAGCCAAGACAGGGCCACCGGGGCAGATACGCAGTATTTT

size: -
J: TRBJ1-6
V: TRBV6-4
D: TRBD1
CDR3: CASSSLGQGASPLHF
DNA: TGTGCCAGCAGTTCCCTCGGACAGGGGGCATCACCCCTCCACTTT

size: many
J: TRBJ1-1
V: TRBV18
D: TRBD1
CDR3: CASSPGQDTEAFF
DNA: TGCGCCAGCAGCCCGGGACAGGACACTGAAGCTTTCTTT

size: -
J: TRBJ1-5
V: TRBV4-1
D: -
CDR3: CASSHTGSNQPQHF
DNA: TGCGCCAGCAGCCACACAGGGAGCAATCAGCCCCAGCATTTT

size: -
J: TRBJ2-1
V: TRBV6-2/TRBV6-3
D: TRBD2
CDR3: CASSFGLGWRDEQFF
DNA: TGTGCCAGCAGTTTCGGACTAGGATGGAGGGATGAGCAGTTCTTC

size: -
J: TRBJ2-3
V: TRBV5-1
D: TRBD1
CDR3: CASSAPGGADTQYF
DNA: TGCGCCAGCAGCGCACCAGGGGGCGCAGATACGCAGTATTTT

size: -
J: TRBJ2-2
V: TRBV7-9
D: TRBD1
CDR3: CAGRGLNTGELFF
DNA: TGTGCCGGAAGGGGGCTGAACACCGGGGAGCTGTTTTTT

size: -
J: TRBJ2-2
V: TRBV12-3/TRBV12-4
D: -
CDR3: CASSLLGSGELFF
DNA: TGTGCCAGCAGTTTATTAGGATCCGGGGAGCTGTTTTTT

size: -
J: TRBJ1-5
V: TRBV12-3/TRBV12-4
D: -
CDR3: CASSQSPRSTLPQHF
DNA: TGTGCCAGCTCCCAATCCCCCCGCTCAACATTGCCCCAGCATTTT

size: -
J: TRBJ2-3
V: TRBV4-2
D: TRBD2
CDR3: CASSQVLGLAGGLEDTQYF
DNA: TGTGCCAGCAGCCAAGTACTGGGACTAGCGGGGGGGCTTGAAGATACGCAGTATTTT

size: -
J: TRBJ2-2
V: TRBV9
D: -
CDR3: CASSGRGGAEPTGELFF
DNA: TGTGCCAGCAGCGGGCGGGGTGGCGCGGAGCCCACCGGGGAGCTGTTTTTT

size: -
J: TRBJ1-5
V: TRBV20-1
D: TRBD1
CDR3: CSAEQGYSNQPQHF
DNA: TGCAGTGCTGAACAGGGGTATAGCAATCAGCCCCAGCATTTT

size: -
J: TRBJ2-5
V: TRBV12-3/TRBV12-4
D: TRBD2
CDR3: CASAPRGGEETQYF
DNA: TGTGCCAGCGCCCCCCGGGGGGGGGAAGAGACCCAGTACTTC

size: -
J: TRBJ1-2
V: TRBV9
D: TRBD1
CDR3: CASSDDGTADF
DNA: TGTGCCAGCAGCGATGACGGGACAGCCGACTTC

size: few
J: TRBJ1-1
V: TRBV12-3/TRBV12-4
D: -
CDR3: CATPVGTEAFF
DNA: TGTGCCACTCCGGTGGGCACTGAAGCTTTCTTT

size: few
J: TRBJ1-4
V: TRBV6-1
D: -
CDR3: CASSPPGRGEKLFF
DNA: TGTGCCAGCAGTCCCCCTGGGAGGGGCGAAAAACTGTTTTTT

size: -
J: TRBJ2-1
V: TRBV20-1
D: TRBD2
CDR3: CSAPSGGTYNEQFF
DNA: TGCAGTGCCCCTAGCGGGGGAACCTACAATGAGCAGTTCTTC

size: -
J: TRBJ2-5
V: TRBV12-3/TRBV12-4
D: -
CDR3: CASSPGGGSQETQYF
DNA: TGTGCCAGCAGTCCCGGAGGGGGGAGCCAAGAGACCCAGTACTTC

size: -
J: TRBJ2-3
V: TRBV6-5
D: TRBD2
CDR3: CASSYRGGVDTQYF
DNA: TGTGCCAGCAGTTACCGCGGGGGGGTAGATACGCAGTATTTT

size: few
J: TRBJ1-1
V: TRBV20-1
D: TRBD1
CDR3: CSARDPDRRGTEAFF
DNA: TGCAGTGCTAGAGACCCGGACAGGCGGGGGACTGAAGCTTTCTTT